A single sample gave rise to the 28 T cell receptor beta chains below, sequenced in a study of blood T cells in healthy people across ages. For the second PCR, which ran for roughly 7 to 11 cycles, a sample-barcoded 5' primer and a J-beta primer mix were used. TCRdb itself ran the 5' RACE reads through MiXCR, one entry per CDR3 protein. The table includes around 1,900,000 distinct CDR3 sequences, about 39% detected once. The sequenced sample consisted of blood. The receptors stem from a human donor in good health.

The chain has TRBV5-1 and TRBJ2-3; D possibly corresponds to TRBD2 (5 bases). The germline CDR1 and CDR2 sequences are SGHRS and YFSETQ. This CDR3 is built from 16 residues. V was shortened by 0 bases and J by 4 bases, with 15 bases between the two germline ends. CDR3 region: CASSLGYGVEADTQYF. CDR3 nucleotides: TGCGCCAGCAGCTTGGGGTACGGGGTGGAGGCAGATACGCAGTATTTT. The entire variable domain, with the rest obtained from reference TRBV5-1 and TRBJ2-3, is as follows: KAGVTQTPRYLIKTRGQQVTLSCSPISGHRSVSWYQQTPGQGLQFLFEYFSETQRNKGNFPGRFSGRQFSNSRSEMNVSTLELGDSALYLCASSLGYGVEADTQYFGPGTRLTVL.

V gene TRBV29-1 combines with J gene TRBJ2-3, with D unclear. V was shortened by 1 base and J by 6 bases, with 14 bases between the two germline ends. Germline values: CDR1 SQVTM, CDR2 ANQGSEA. The CDR3 is 14 residues long. The CDR3 reads CSVEGARSIDTQYF. CDR3 DNA: TGCAGCGTTGAAGGGGCACGATCAATTGATACGCAGTATTTT.

The table lists this clonotype with a few counts. The V call is TRBV9, the J call TRBJ1-1; no firm D call. Germline V gives CDR1 SGDLS, CDR2 YYNGEE. The length of the CDR3 is 15 residues. The V and J ends lost 2 bases and 0 bases respectively, with 11 bases between them. The CDR3 sequence: CASSVVKGLNTEAFF. The CDR3 DNA reads TGTGCCAGCAGCGTGGTTAAAGGGTTGAACACTGAAGCTTTCTTT.

This chain links TRBV7-9 with TRBJ2-1; TRBD2 is a possible D gene (6 bases). Trimming took off 4 bases at V and 2 bases at J, with 9 bases between the two ends. Germline V gene data show CDR1 as SEHNR and CDR2 as FQNEAQ (reference sequence). The CDR3 length is 14 residues. Here the CDR3 reads CASSWGLTYNEQFF. The CDR3 DNA follows: TGTGCCAGCAGCTGGGGACTGACCTACAATGAGCAGTTCTTC.

There are a few counts of this clonotype. The chain combines TRBV29-1 with TRBJ2-5, with a possible D match to TRBD2 (6 bases). Trimming stripped 6 bases from V and 4 bases from J, with 12 bases between. This CDR3 spans 12 amino acids. Germline V gene lookup returns CDR1 SQVTM and CDR2 ANQGSEA. The CDR3 coding sequence is TGCAGCGTGGGAGGTGGGGGAGAGACCCAGTACTTC. It yields the protein CSVGGGGETQYF.

The chain couples TRBV5-1 to TRBJ2-1; D might be TRBD2 (6 bases). Germline V gene sequence: CDR1 SGHRS, CDR2 YFSETQ. Trimming took 2 bases from V and 1 from J, leaving 13 bases between them. The CDR3 is made up of 16 amino acids. CDR3 amino acids: CASSLRSGLSYNEQFF. For the CDR3, the DNA is TGCGCCAGCAGCTTAAGGAGCGGGTTATCCTACAATGAGCAGTTCTTC. The full variable domain, with the rest looked up from reference TRBV5-1 and TRBJ2-1, is KAGVTQTPRYLIKTRGQQVTLSCSPISGHRSVSWYQQTPGQGLQFLFEYFSETQRNKGNFPGRFSGRQFSNSRSEMNVSTLELGDSALYLCASSLRSGLSYNEQFFGPGTRLTVL.

The sample holds many counts of this clonotype. The J gene is TRBJ2-7, the V gene TRBV20-1; TRBD1 agrees at 8 bases. With 5 bases clipped from V and 3 bases from J, the junction kept 9 bases outside the gene matches. Germline V CDR1 and CDR2: DFQATT, SNEGSKA (reference sequence). The CDR3 sequence is 14 residues long. The CDR3: CSADDRGNSYEQYF. Written as DNA, the CDR3 is TGCAGTGCTGATGACAGGGGCAATAGCTACGAGCAGTACTTC.

J is TRBJ1-2 and V is TRBV28, with unresolved D. Trimming took off 7 bases at V and 5 bases at J, with 8 bases between the two ends. CDR1 is MDHEN, CDR2 SYDVKM, per germline. This CDR3 comprises 11 residues. CDR3 in amino acids: CASKAEYGYTF. The DNA for the CDR3 is TGTGCCAGCAAAGCAGAGTATGGCTACACCTTC.

The table lists this clonotype with a few counts. In nucleotides, the CDR3 is TGTGCCAGCAGCTTATCGCCCGGGCCTCAAGAGACCCAGTACTTC. The encoded protein is CASSLSPGPQETQYF. The V and J genes are TRBV7-2 and TRBJ2-5, with no clear D. Trimming removed 2 bases at V and 2 bases at J, with 12 bases between. Germline lookup yields CDR1 SGHTA and CDR2 FQGNSA. This CDR3 region has 15 residues.

The sample holds a few counts of this clonotype. This chain joins TRBV20-1 and TRBJ2-7; 7 bases align to TRBD1. The CDR3 spans 13 residues. The junction had 9 bases not matched to a gene; V was cut back by 6 bases and J by 4 bases. Germline CDR1 DFQATT, CDR2 SNEGSKA (reference sequence). CDR3 bases: TGCAGTGCGGAACCGGGACAGAATTACGAGCAGTACTTC. Protein: CSAEPGQNYEQYF.

The chain is built from TRBV4-2 and TRBJ2-6; possible D gene TRBD1, 6 bases. CDR1 is LGHNA, CDR2 YNFKEQ, per germline. With 0 bases removed from V and 4 bases from J, the gap between germline ends came to 13 bases. The length of the CDR3 is 17 residues. CDR3 bases: TGTGCCAGCAGCCAAGATCTGACAGGCCTCGGGGCCAACGTCCTGACTTTC. Protein sequence: CASSQDLTGLGANVLTF.

The chain recombines TRBV6-6 with TRBJ2-5; perhaps TRBD2 as D (6 bases). V was pared by 4 bases and J by 5 bases, with 20 bases between. The germline V gene has CDR1 MNHNY and CDR2 SVGAGI (reference sequence). This CDR3 is built from 16 residues. The CDR3 region is CASSSARDPRTETQYF. CDR3 nucleotides: TGTGCCAGCAGTTCCGCGCGGGACCCCCGGACGGAGACCCAGTACTTC.

This clonotype has only a few counts. V usage is TRBV20-1 and J usage is TRBJ2-4, with 11 bases matching TRBD1. Germline values: CDR1 DFQATT, CDR2 SNEGSKA (reference sequence). Trimming removed 3 bases from V and 2 bases from J; junction bases left unmatched: 6. This CDR3 is 16 amino acids long. The CDR3 bases are TGCAGTGCTAGCGGGGACAGGGGGTGGACCAAAAACATTCAGTACTTC. Its protein product is CSASGDRGWTKNIQYF.

The CDR3 loop reads CASSQDWTSGANVLTF. The CDR3 DNA reads as TGCGCCAGCAGCCAAGATTGGACATCTGGGGCCAACGTCCTGACTTTC. The chain employs TRBV4-3 and TRBJ2-6; D is perhaps TRBD1 (5 bases). CDR3 length: 16 amino acids. The germline V gene encodes CDR1 LGHNA and CDR2 YSLEER. V gave up 0 bases and J gave up 1 base, with 7 bases separating them.

Written as DNA, the CDR3 is TGTGCCAGCAGCCTCAATCCAGGGGCCGGTCAGCCCCAGCATTTT. It codes for CASSLNPGAGQPQHF. The chain couples TRBV12-3 or TRBV12-4 to TRBJ1-5; D perhaps matches TRBD1 (6 bases). The germline V and J ends were trimmed by 6 bases and 6 bases, with 18 bases remaining between them. The CDR3 is 15 amino acids.

The table lists this clonotype with many counts. The chain carries TRBV29-1 and TRBJ2-3; 7 nucleotides agree with TRBD1. Germline V CDR1 and CDR2: SQVTM, ANQGSEA. The CDR3 sequence is 14 residues long. The J segment lost 0 bases and the V segment lost 6 bases, leaving 6 bases of the junction unmatched. CDR3 in DNA: TGCAGCGTCGCCACGGGACAGAGCACAGATACGCAGTATTTT. Its protein is CSVATGQSTDTQYF.

This chain uses TRBV30 with TRBJ2-4; D is unresolved. V lost 0 bases, J lost 0 bases, and 3 bases lay in between. This CDR3 is built from 13 residues. Germline loops: CDR1 GTSNPN, CDR2 SVGIG (reference sequence). CDR3 protein: CAWSVGAKNIQYF. CDR3 coding DNA: TGTGCCTGGAGTGTCGGAGCCAAAAACATTCAGTACTTC.

This clonotype turned up a few times. The V call is TRBV4-1, the J call TRBJ2-1; a weak D match, TRBD2 (6 bases). This CDR3 has 14 residues. The germline gives CDR1 MGHRA, CDR2 YSYEKL. The ends were cut back, 3 bases at V and 6 bases at J, with 12 bases in the middle. Here the CDR3 reads CASSHPGDGNEQFF. The CDR3 DNA sequence: TGCGCCAGCAGCCATCCGGGGGATGGCAATGAGCAGTTCTTC.

V gene TRBV6-2 or TRBV6-3 combines with J gene TRBJ2-1; the D gene is possibly TRBD2 (6 bases). This CDR3 region has 15 residues. Germline V gene sequence: CDR1 MNHEY, CDR2 SVGEGT. V dropped 2 bases and J dropped 5 bases, with 13 bases sitting between them. As DNA, the CDR3 is TGTGCCAGCAGTTACGCGGGGCGGCCTAACAATGAGCAGTTCTTC. Encoded protein: CASSYAGRPNNEQFF.

This clonotype was observed a handful of times. V usage is TRBV9 and J usage is TRBJ2-7, with D perhaps being TRBD1 or TRBD2 (5 bases each). Germline lookup yields CDR1 SGDLS and CDR2 YYNGEE. The CDR3 covers 13 residues. Trimming took 3 bases from V and 3 from J, leaving 10 bases between them. The chain's CDR3 is CASSEGAGYEQYF. As DNA, the CDR3 is TGTGCCAGCAGCGAAGGGGCGGGCTACGAGCAGTACTTC.

J is TRBJ2-7 and V is TRBV21-1. TRBV21-1 is reported as a pseudogene. The CDR3 contains 14 residues. DNA of the CDR3: TGTGCCAGCAGCCGGACGGAACCAACCTACGAGCAGTACTTC. It is translated as CASSRTEPTYEQYF.

This rearrangement joins TRBV5-1 to TRBJ2-1, with D hard to call. V was cut by 0 bases and J by 10 bases, with 17 bases left in between. The CDR3 sequence is 15 residues long. Germline CDR1 reads SGHRS; CDR2 reads YFSETQ. The CDR3 region has the DNA TGCGCCAGCAGCTTGGGGACCACCTTGGGCCTGGAGCAGTTCTTC. This translates into CASSLGTTLGLEQFF. Using reference TRBV5-1 and TRBJ2-1 for the parts outside the CDR3, the full variable domain is KAGVTQTPRYLIKTRGQQVTLSCSPISGHRSVSWYQQTPGQGLQFLFEYFSETQRNKGNFPGRFSGRQFSNSRSEMNVSTLELGDSALYLCASSLGTTLGLEQFFGPGTRLTVL.

This sequence joins TRBV7-2 and TRBJ2-5; TRBD2 might be the D (6 bases). The CDR3 loop spans 16 amino acids. Germline V lookup: CDR1 SGHTA, CDR2 FQGNSA. The V gene lost 3 bases and the J gene lost 5 bases, with 19 bases spanning the gap. The CDR3 sequence is CASSLTIATGRETQYF. The CDR3 DNA reads as TGTGCCAGCAGCTTGACAATCGCTACGGGGAGGGAGACCCAGTACTTC.

This clonotype was seen a few times. The CDR3, as DNA: TGTGCCAGCAGCCTGAGGGGTAACAGAAACATTCAGTACTTC. Residues: CASSLRGNRNIQYF. The gene calls are TRBV7-9 and TRBJ2-4; D possibly matches TRBD1 or TRBD2 (5 bases each). CDR1 is SEHNR and CDR2 is FQNEAQ in the germline V gene (reference sequence). The V end was cut by 5 bases, the J end by 6 bases, with 14 bases between. This CDR3 comprises 14 residues.

The rearrangement joins TRBV29-1 to TRBJ1-2; 7 bases fit TRBD1. Germline-derived CDR1 and CDR2 are SQVTM and ANQGSEA. V lost 7 bases to trimming and J lost 7 bases; unmatched junction nucleotides: 6. The CDR3 is 11 amino acids. DNA of the CDR3: TGCAGCGGCGAGAACAGGGGTGGCTACACCTTC. The encoded protein is CSGENRGGYTF.

The chain joins TRBV20-1 to TRBJ1-6, with a weak D call TRBD1 (5 bases). This CDR3 spans 14 amino acids. Trimming cost V 2 bases and J 7 bases, with 12 bases left between them. Germline CDR1 and CDR2: DFQATT and SNEGSKA (reference sequence). DNA of the CDR3: TGCAGTGCTAGAACCGGGACCCTAAATTCACCCCTCCACTTT. It translates to CSARTGTLNSPLHF.

The chain recombines TRBV7-9 with TRBJ2-3; TRBD1 matches 10 bases. With V trimmed by 5 bases and J by 0 bases, 8 bases remained unmatched. CDR3 length equals 17 residues. Germline loops: CDR1 SEHNR, CDR2 FQNEAQ (reference sequence). The CDR3: CASSPPDRGTSTDTQYF. The CDR3 nucleotides read TGTGCCAGCAGCCCGCCGGACAGGGGGACTAGCACAGATACGCAGTATTTT.

The chain carries TRBV6-5 and TRBJ2-1; a possible D gene is TRBD1 (5 bases). Trimming stripped 3 bases from V and 4 bases from J, with 13 bases between. The CDR3 is 15 amino acids. The germline CDR1 and CDR2 sequences are MNHEY and SVGAGI. The CDR3 bases are TGTGCCAGCAGTTATGGCAGGGCAATATACAATGAGCAGTTCTTC. The encoded protein is CASSYGRAIYNEQFF.